Presented here are 28 T cell receptor beta chains from one specimen sequenced in a study of blood T cell repertoires in COVID-19. The assay was immunoSEQ multiplex PCR, and TCRdb's table has in-frame clones only and misses some. The sample includes approximately 150,000 clones, roughly 90% of them seen just once. Sequencing used peripheral blood. The receptors here all came from a man between 65 and 80 years old with active COVID-19.

V gene TRBV3-1 (or the pseudogene TRBV3-2) combines with J gene TRBJ2-1; a weak D match, TRBD2 (6 bases). Germline V gives CDR1 LGHDT, CDR2 YNNKEL (reference sequence). This CDR3 is 12 amino acids long. V was pared by 4 bases and J by 8 bases, with 9 bases between. The CDR3 DNA is TGTGCCAGCAGCCGACTAGGGGATGAGCAGTTCTTC. This translates into CASSRLGDEQFF.

Concerning this clone itself: Compared with germline, one end of the junction differs, possibly owing to a read error. The chain carries TRBV29-1 and TRBJ1-1; D is unresolved. The CDR3 length is 12 residues. Germline CDR1 SQVTM, CDR2 ANQGSEA. The CDR3 is CSVEGTGPEAFF. For the CDR3, the DNA is TGCAGCGTGGAAGGCACTGGGCCTGAAGCTTTCTTT.

This clone was seen a single time. The rearrangement joins TRBV2 to TRBJ2-7; possible D gene TRBD2, 5 bases. Germline CDR1 is SNHLY and CDR2 is FYNNEI. Trimming cost V 1 base and J 2 bases, with 12 bases left between them. This CDR3 has 15 amino acids. CDR3 in amino acids: CASSEEAATTYEQYF. CDR3 nucleotide sequence: TGTGCCAGCAGTGAAGAAGCGGCGACAACCTACGAGCAGTACTTC.

The chain carries TRBV5-1 and TRBJ2-7, with 7 bases that match TRBD1. J gave up 9 bases and V 6 bases, and 18 bases lay outside the gene matches. Germline CDR1 SGHRS, CDR2 YFSETQ. This CDR3 has 15 residues. CDR3 nucleotides: TGCGCCAGCACATTATCGGGACAGCGACATAACGGGCAGTACTTC. This sequence encodes CASTLSGQRHNGQYF.

V usage is TRBV12-3 or TRBV12-4 and J usage is TRBJ1-2; 7 bases are a match to TRBD1. V lost 3 bases and J lost 4; bases outside the gene matches: 2. This CDR3 contains 13 residues. The DNA for the CDR3 is TGTGCCAGCAGTTTGCAGGGGGTCTATGGCTACACCTTC. Translation: CASSLQGVYGYTF.

The V call is TRBV30, the J call TRBJ1-2; D is unresolved. CDR3 length equals 16 residues. Germline CDR1 is GTSNPN and CDR2 is SVGIG (reference sequence). Trimming left V 0 bases short and J 5 bases short, with 19 bases between. CDR3 amino acids: CAWSVSTRSSMYGYTF. In DNA form, the CDR3 reads TGTGCCTGGAGTGTGAGTACCCGGAGCAGCATGTATGGCTACACCTTC.

The chain joins TRBV3-1 (or the pseudogene TRBV3-2) to TRBJ1-1, with D tentatively TRBD1 (6 bases). Germline loops: CDR1 LGHDT, CDR2 YNNKEL (reference sequence). Trimming cost V 3 bases and J 1 base, with 15 bases left between them. This CDR3 spans 16 amino acids. The CDR3 is CASSQKKGQKNTEAFF. The CDR3 nucleotides are TGTGCCAGCAGCCAGAAAAAGGGACAAAAGAACACTGAAGCTTTCTTT.

Notes on this clone: The sample has other DNA sequences that encode this CDR3 too. The J gene is TRBJ1-5, the V gene TRBV20-1; D might be TRBD1 (5 bases). CDR3 size: 14 residues. Trimming cost V 3 bases and J 4 bases, with 13 bases left between them. Germline V gene data show CDR1 as DFQATT and CDR2 as SNEGSKA (reference sequence). The CDR3 is CSASTGERNQPQHF. CDR3 coding DNA: TGCAGTGCTAGTACGGGGGAAAGAAATCAGCCCCAGCATTTT.

The rearrangement links TRBV7-2 to TRBJ2-7, with D perhaps TRBD2 (5 bases). The ends were cut back, 2 bases at V and 7 bases at J, with 12 bases in the middle. Germline lookup yields CDR1 SGHTA and CDR2 FQGNSA. The CDR3 covers 13 residues. This CDR3 is CASSLHNPGEQYF. Written as DNA, the CDR3 is TGTGCCAGCAGCTTACATAACCCGGGGGAGCAGTACTTC.

A word on this clone: Distinct nucleotide sequences in the sample also encode this CDR3. The CDR3 sequence is CASSVEVSPYNEQFF. The DNA of the CDR3 is TGTGCCAGCAGCGTGGAGGTATCTCCCTACAATGAGCAGTTCTTC. The chain joins TRBV9 to TRBJ2-1; weak D call: TRBD2 (5 bases). CDR1 SGDLS and CDR2 YYNGEE come from the germline V gene. CDR3 length equals 15 residues. Trimming removed 2 bases from V and 2 bases from J, with 11 bases in between.

The V call is TRBV18, the J call TRBJ2-1, with D perhaps TRBD2 (7 bases). Trimming took 6 bases from V and 9 from J, leaving 27 bases between them. The CDR3 contains 17 residues. From germline, CDR1 is KGHSH and CDR2 LQKENI. The CDR3 DNA reads TGTGCCAGCTCTCCTAACCCCGGGACCTCCGGGGGGCGTGAGCAGTTCTTC. It is translated as CASSPNPGTSGGREQFF.

This clone was seen once. The rearrangement links TRBV28 to TRBJ2-7; TRBD1 matches at 11 bases. The CDR3 loop spans 16 amino acids. The trim removed 6 bases at V and 3 bases at J, leaving 10 bases unmatched. Germline V gene lookup returns CDR1 MDHEN and CDR2 SYDVKM. CDR3 sequence: CASSTSSGTGGYEQYF. The CDR3 DNA sequence: TGTGCCAGCAGCACATCCTCCGGGACAGGGGGCTACGAGCAGTACTTC.

The chain is built from TRBV4-3 and TRBJ2-7, with 8 bases that match TRBD1. The CDR3 contains 17 residues. Germline V CDR1 and CDR2: LGHNA, YSLEER. J was trimmed by 4 bases and V by 0 bases; bases with no gene match: 11. In DNA form, the CDR3 reads TGCGCCAGCAGCCAAGACGGGGCCCGGGACAGGCCTTACGAGCAGTACTTC. Its translation is CASSQDGARDRPYEQYF.

This chain uses TRBV19 with TRBJ2-2; the match to TRBD2 covers 15 bases. The trim removed 4 bases at V and 4 bases at J, leaving 4 bases unmatched. The length of the CDR3 is 17 residues. CDR1 and CDR2 from the germline V gene are LNHDA and SQIVND (reference sequence). The CDR3 reads CASSTGLAGGSTGELFF. The CDR3, as DNA: TGTGCCAGTAGTACAGGACTAGCGGGAGGGTCCACCGGGGAGCTGTTTTTT.

The rearrangement joins TRBV19 to TRBJ1-2; tentatively, D is TRBD1 (5 bases). V was clipped by 5 bases and J by 3 bases, with 10 bases between them. There are 13 residues in the CDR3. The V gene's germline CDR1 is LNHDA and CDR2 SQIVND (reference sequence). DNA of the CDR3: TGTGCCAGTAGTCAGGGCCGCGACTATGGCTACACCTTC. Amino acid sequence: CASSQGRDYGYTF. Full variable domain (rest looked up from reference TRBV19 and TRBJ1-2): DGGITQSPKYLFRKEGQNVTLSCEQNLNHDAMYWYRQDPGQGLRLIYYSQIVNDFQKGDIAEGYSVSREKKESFPLTVTSAQKNPTAFYLCASSQGRDYGYTFGSGTRLTVV.

V and J are TRBV6-6 and TRBJ1-2, with 10 bases identical to TRBD1. J lost 0 bases, V lost 7 bases, and 5 bases had no gene match. The CDR3 runs 15 residues. Germline V lookup: CDR1 MNHNY, CDR2 SVGAGI (reference sequence). CDR3 amino acids: CASNPGTGANYGYTF. The CDR3 nucleotides are TGTGCCAGCAACCCCGGGACAGGGGCTAACTATGGCTACACCTTC.

This chain uses TRBV6-2 or TRBV6-3 with TRBJ2-2; D might be TRBD1 (5 bases). Trimming pared 2 bases from V and 0 bases from J, leaving 10 bases between. Germline CDR1 MNHEY, CDR2 SVGEGT. The CDR3 is 16 residues long. The CDR3, as DNA: TGTGCCAGCAGTTACCGGACACCCGCGAACACCGGGGAGCTGTTTTTT. This gives the protein CASSYRTPANTGELFF.

The gene calls are TRBV4-3 and TRBJ2-6; the match to TRBD1 covers 7 bases. The CDR3 runs 17 residues. Losses at the gene ends were 3 bases for V and 0 bases for J; bases not matched to a gene: 5. In germline, CDR1 is LGHNA, CDR2 YSLEER. The CDR3 sequence: CASSQGTAHSGANVLTF. The CDR3 DNA sequence: TGCGCCAGCAGCCAGGGGACAGCCCACTCTGGGGCCAACGTCCTGACTTTC.

The chain links TRBV27 to TRBJ2-1; D not resolved. The CDR3 is 14 amino acids. CDR1 is MNHEY, CDR2 SMNVEV, per germline (reference sequence). Trimming took 4 bases from V and 5 from J, leaving 12 bases between them. The CDR3 region is CASSSSSTHNEQFF. The CDR3 nucleotides are TGTGCCAGCAGTTCCTCGAGCACCCACAATGAGCAGTTCTTC.

V and J are TRBV27 and TRBJ1-1; D remains ambiguous. Trimming removed 4 bases from V and 4 bases from J, with 13 bases in between. Germline lookup yields CDR1 MNHEY and CDR2 SMNVEV (reference sequence). This CDR3 region has 14 residues. CDR3 residues: CASSSLEQSTEAFF. CDR3 DNA sequence: TGTGCCAGCAGTTCCCTAGAGCAGTCCACTGAAGCTTTCTTT.

The chain has TRBV12-3 or TRBV12-4 and TRBJ2-7; a weak D match, TRBD1 (5 bases). The CDR3 has 13 amino acids. V was trimmed by 3 bases and J by 2 bases, leaving 8 bases between them. The chain's CDR3 is CASSLTETYEQYF. As DNA, the CDR3 is TGTGCCAGCAGTTTGACAGAGACCTACGAGCAGTACTTC.

The CDR3 bases are TGTGCCAGCAGCGTAGACCCCAGGGCGGACACTGAAGCTTTCTTT. This encodes CASSVDPRADTEAFF. The chain links TRBV9 to TRBJ1-1; D is possibly TRBD1 (5 bases). CDR1 SGDLS and CDR2 YYNGEE come from the germline V gene. V lost 0 bases and J lost 3, with 12 bases in between. The CDR3 contains 15 residues.

The gene calls are TRBV2 and TRBJ2-1, with D possibly being TRBD1 (7 bases). CDR3 length equals 15 residues. V dropped 3 bases and J dropped 5 bases, with 14 bases sitting between them. The germline CDR1 and CDR2 sequences are SNHLY and FYNNEI. In DNA, the CDR3 is TGTGCCAGCAGTGATCGGGGGACAGTAAACAATGAGCAGTTCTTC. Translated, it gives CASSDRGTVNNEQFF.

This chain links TRBV27 with TRBJ2-7; perhaps TRBD2 as D (6 bases). Germline-derived CDR1 and CDR2 are MNHEY and SMNVEV (reference sequence). The CDR3 is 14 amino acids. V lost 4 bases, J lost 3 bases, and 13 bases lay in between. The CDR3 sequence is CASSSQTRSYEQYF. The CDR3 region has the DNA TGTGCCAGCAGTTCCCAGACTAGAAGCTACGAGCAGTACTTC.

A word on this clone: Other DNA variants within this sample encode the same CDR3. This chain joins TRBV12-3 or TRBV12-4 and TRBJ2-7; D possibly corresponds to TRBD1 (5 bases). V lost 4 bases and J lost 3, with 7 bases in between. The CDR3 extends over 12 amino acids. As DNA, the CDR3 is TGTGCCAGCAGTTCTCAGGGCTACGAGCAGTACTTC. Translated: CASSSQGYEQYF.

This rearrangement joins TRBV5-8 to TRBJ2-5; no clear D. This CDR3 comprises 13 residues. Germline loops: CDR1 SGHTS, CDR2 YDEGEE. V was clipped by 1 base and J by 3 bases, with 7 bases between them. The CDR3 DNA sequence: TGTGCCAGCAGCTTGAACCGAGAAGAGACCCAGTACTTC. Protein product: CASSLNREETQYF.

The chain employs TRBV29-1 and TRBJ2-5, with TRBD1 identical over 8 bases. The length of the CDR3 is 14 residues. With 6 bases clipped from V and 1 base from J, the junction kept 7 bases outside the gene matches. Looked up from germline, CDR1 is SQVTM and CDR2 is ANQGSEA. CDR3 nucleotides: TGCAGCGTAGAGGACAGGGTGGTCCAAGAGACCCAGTACTTC. This encodes CSVEDRVVQETQYF.

The chain joins TRBV11-2 to TRBJ2-3, with 15 bases matching TRBD2. J lost 3 bases, V lost 5 bases, and 3 bases had no gene match. Germline V gene lookup returns CDR1 SGHAT and CDR2 FQNNGV. CDR3 length equals 16 residues. The CDR3: CASSPGTSGRTDTQYF. The CDR3, as DNA: TGTGCCAGCAGCCCGGGGACTAGCGGGAGGACAGATACGCAGTATTTT.